The 4 T cell receptor beta chains below were found in one sample sequenced in a study of regulatory T cells in long-lasting Graves disease. Both iRepertoire HTBI primers and Arm-PCR of CDR3 regions were used to build the TCR beta libraries. TCRdb fed the multiplex PCR reads into MiXCR, producing one record per CDR3 protein. The sample yields fewer than 550,000 distinct CDR3 sequences, 20% to 25% seen once. Time point meaning: persistent/refractory GD, antithyroid drugs over 5 years with positive TRAb. PBMCs were the source of the RNA used for TCR sequencing. The sample consisted of peripheral blood mononuclear cells (PBMCs), taken when the disease was refractory, from a patient treated with antithyroid drugs. The receptors here all came from a female donor with Graves disease.

The genes are TRBV27 and TRBJ2-7, with a tentative D call TRBD1 (5 bases). Per germline, CDR1 MNHEY and CDR2 SMNVEV (reference sequence). This CDR3 has 16 amino acids. Between the trimmed V and J ends, which lost 5 bases and 0 bases, there was a span of 17 bases. CDR3 sequence (DNA): TGTGCCAGCAGTACCCGCCGGGTCAGGGACTCCTACGAGCAGTACTTC. Translated, it gives CASSTRRVRDSYEQYF.

V is TRBV14 and J is TRBJ1-2; no clear D. Germline V lookup: CDR1 SGHDN, CDR2 FVKESK. V dropped 4 bases and J dropped 5 bases, with 14 bases sitting between them. This CDR3 has 14 amino acids. The CDR3 DNA reads TGTGCCAGCAGCCCAGGAACGTCAGGATATGGCTACACCTTC. It specifies CASSPGTSGYGYTF.

This clonotype has at least ten counts. J is TRBJ1-1 and V is TRBV6-2 or TRBV6-3; D gene ambiguous. CDR1 and CDR2 from the germline V gene are MNHEY and SVGEGT. The V gene lost 7 bases and the J gene lost 1 base, with 13 bases spanning the gap. This CDR3 region has 14 residues. DNA of the CDR3: TGTGCCAGCACCCCCTCCCGCAAGAACACTGAAGCTTTCTTT. It yields the protein CASTPSRKNTEAFF.

This clonotype was seen only a few times. The J gene is TRBJ1-2, the V gene TRBV12-3 or TRBV12-4; 9 nucleotides align to TRBD1. The V segment lost 6 bases and the J segment 4 bases; nucleotides outside the gene matches: 6. The CDR3 is 14 amino acids. The CDR3 loop is CASSRDRARYGYTF. CDR3 nucleotides: TGTGCCAGCAGCAGGGACAGGGCCCGCTATGGCTACACCTTC.